The 26 T cell receptor beta chains given below trace back to one sample, sequenced in a study of blood T cell repertoires in COVID-19. The repertoire was sequenced with immunoSEQ multiplex PCR; TCRdb's copy has only in-frame clones and lacks some. This sample carries approximately 90,000 clones, more than 80% of them seen once, and the ten largest clones take approximately 21%. The specimen was peripheral blood. The origin of the receptors is an elderly woman with acute or convalescent COVID-19.

This chain joins TRBV7-9 and TRBJ2-7; the match to TRBD1 covers 8 bases. CDR1 is SEHNR, CDR2 FQNEAQ, per germline (reference sequence). The J segment lost 3 bases and the V segment lost 5 bases, leaving 9 bases of the junction unmatched. The CDR3 is made up of 15 amino acids. CDR3 residues: CASSQRVDRVYEQYF. The CDR3 nucleotides read TGTGCCAGCAGCCAGCGAGTGGACAGGGTCTACGAGCAGTACTTC.

The chain carries TRBV5-1 and TRBJ2-5, with D maybe TRBD2 (6 bases). The CDR3 length is 15 residues. The ends were cut back, 4 bases at V and 4 bases at J, with 17 bases in the middle. Germline V lookup: CDR1 SGHRS, CDR2 YFSETQ. The CDR3 region has the DNA TGCGCCAGCAGCCCCTCTCCGGGACTGATAGAGACCCAGTACTTC. Protein sequence: CASSPSPGLIETQYF.

V and J are TRBV27 and TRBJ1-6; D is ambiguous. From germline, CDR1 is MNHEY and CDR2 SMNVEV (reference sequence). V shed 3 bases and J shed 9 bases, with 12 bases lying between them. This CDR3 spans 14 amino acids. CDR3 in DNA: TGTGCCAGCAGTTTCACCAAAACCGGTTCACCCCTCCACTTT. This translates into CASSFTKTGSPLHF.

The chain links TRBV5-8 to TRBJ1-2; no clear D. CDR3 length: 13 residues. V lost 1 base and J lost 8, with 12 bases in between. Germline assignment: CDR1 SGHTS and CDR2 YDEGEE. The CDR3 reads CASSLTPAGGYTF. In DNA, the CDR3 is TGTGCCAGCAGCTTGACGCCAGCCGGGGGCTACACCTTC.

V usage is TRBV3-1 (or the pseudogene TRBV3-2) and J usage is TRBJ1-2, with D possibly being TRBD1 (5 bases). CDR1 and CDR2 from the germline V gene are LGHDT and YNNKEL (reference sequence). There are 13 residues in the CDR3. Trimming removed 4 bases from V and 6 bases from J, with 12 bases in between. The CDR3 nucleotides are TGTGCCAGCAGCCTGTCCGGGACTGATGGCTACACCTTC. Protein: CASSLSGTDGYTF.

The chain combines TRBV2 with TRBJ1-5; possible D gene TRBD1, 5 bases. There are 14 residues in the CDR3. Germline CDR1 is SNHLY and CDR2 is FYNNEI. V lost 5 bases, J lost 2 bases, and 10 bases lay in between. The CDR3 is CASSNDRRNQPQHF. As DNA, the CDR3 is TGTGCCAGCAGTAACGACAGACGCAATCAGCCCCAGCATTTT.

The chain joins TRBV5-1 to TRBJ1-1; 9 positions match TRBD1. The CDR3 is made up of 14 amino acids. Trimming took 4 bases from V and 4 from J; bases not matched to a gene: 5. Germline V gene lookup returns CDR1 SGHRS and CDR2 YFSETQ. The CDR3 here is CASSANRGRTEAFF. The CDR3 region has the DNA TGCGCCAGCAGCGCAAACAGGGGGCGCACTGAAGCTTTCTTT.

The chain links TRBV21-1 to TRBJ2-5; the table's TRBD2 call for D was not verified on the DNA. TRBV21-1 is a listed pseudogene. This CDR3 has 15 amino acids. CDR3 sequence: CASSKGEAFRETQYF. For the CDR3, the DNA is TGTGCCAGCAGCAAAGGGGAGGCCTTTAGGGAGACCCAGTACTTC.

The chain couples TRBV5-5 to TRBJ2-4; 9 bases match TRBD1. This CDR3 comprises 19 residues. V lost 2 bases to trimming and J lost 0 bases; unmatched junction nucleotides: 12. Germline V lookup: CDR1 SGHKS, CDR2 YYEKEE (reference sequence). The CDR3 DNA reads as TGTGCCAGCAGCTTCCGGGACAGGGACCTTAGACTAGCCAAAAACATTCAGTACTTC. Its translation: CASSFRDRDLRLAKNIQYF. Full variable domain (rest looked up from reference TRBV5-5 and TRBJ2-4): DAGVTQSPTHLIKTRGQQVTLRCSPISGHKSVSWYQQVLGQGPQFIFQYYEKEERGRGNFPDRFSARQFPNYSSELNVNALLLGDSALYLCASSFRDRDLRLAKNIQYFGAGTRLSVL.

The sample holds one count of this clone. The CDR3 nucleotides are TGTGCCAGCAGTTCTACAGGGGGCGCGCGGTACGAGCAGTACTTC. Its translation is CASSSTGGARYEQYF. The chain recombines TRBV6-5 with TRBJ2-7; 9 bases line up with TRBD1. Germline assignment: CDR1 MNHEY and CDR2 SVGAGI. The CDR3 extends over 15 amino acids. Germline trimming cut 4 bases from V and 4 bases from J; bases unmatched to any gene: 8.

The chain combines TRBV7-6 with TRBJ2-1, with a possible D match to TRBD2 (5 bases). The CDR3 has 14 residues. Between the trimmed V and J ends, which lost 5 bases and 3 bases, there was a span of 11 bases. CDR1 SGHVS and CDR2 FNYEAQ come from the germline V gene. The CDR3 sequence is CASSVNRDYNEQFF. Here the CDR3 DNA reads TGTGCCAGCAGCGTGAACCGGGACTACAATGAGCAGTTCTTC.

The count of this clone is one. V gene TRBV5-4 combines with J gene TRBJ1-6; TRBD1 is a possible D gene (6 bases). The germline V gene encodes CDR1 SGHNT and CDR2 YYREEE (reference sequence). The CDR3 is made up of 14 amino acids. Trimming pared 4 bases from V and 8 bases from J, leaving 13 bases between. The CDR3 DNA sequence: TGTGCCAGCAGCAAGGACAGAGGAGATTCACCCCTCCACTTT. As protein: CASSKDRGDSPLHF.

The chain recombines TRBV6-5 with TRBJ2-7, with a tentative D call TRBD2 (5 bases). The CDR3 totals 11 residues. Trimming pared 6 bases from V and 4 bases from J, leaving 7 bases between. Germline CDR1 and CDR2: MNHEY and SVGAGI. The CDR3 here is CASRAGYEQYF. As DNA, the CDR3 is TGTGCCAGCAGGGCGGGTTACGAGCAGTACTTC.

CDR3 protein: CASSKGLAFTDTQYF. CDR3 DNA sequence: TGTGCCAGCAGCAAGGGACTAGCGTTCACAGATACGCAGTATTTT. The rearrangement joins TRBV5-6 to TRBJ2-3; the match to TRBD2 covers 10 bases. V trimming: 4 bases; J trimming: 2 bases; junction bases outside the gene matches: 4. The CDR3 spans 15 residues. Germline V lookup: CDR1 SGHDT, CDR2 YYEEEE.

The V call is TRBV12-5, the J call TRBJ2-1; TRBD2 matches at 13 bases. The CDR3 is 15 residues long. Trimming removed 5 bases from V and 5 bases from J; junction bases left unmatched: 3. Germline CDR1 and CDR2: LGHNT and FRNRAP. CDR3 nucleotide sequence: TGTGCTAGTGGTGTGGGACTAGCGGGACACAATGAGCAGTTCTTC. Residues: CASGVGLAGHNEQFF.

The chain combines TRBV3-1 (or the pseudogene TRBV3-2) with TRBJ1-1; D gene ambiguous. V gave up 3 bases and J gave up 1 base, with 6 bases separating them. The germline V gene has CDR1 LGHDT and CDR2 YNNKEL (reference sequence). CDR3 length equals 13 residues. The CDR3 DNA reads TGTGCCAGCAGCCAGTCAGGGAACACTGAAGCTTTCTTT. It specifies CASSQSGNTEAFF.

The chain couples TRBV7-2 to TRBJ1-3, with D perhaps TRBD1 (5 bases). With 0 bases removed from V and 4 bases from J, the gap between germline ends came to 7 bases. Germline CDR1 reads SGHTA; CDR2 reads FQGNSA. The CDR3 totals 14 residues. CDR3 nucleotides: TGTGCCAGCAGCTTAGCGCGACAGGGAAACACCATATATTTT. Its protein product is CASSLARQGNTIYF.

The chain combines TRBV6-5 with TRBJ1-2; the D gene is possibly TRBD1 (6 bases). The CDR3 loop spans 14 amino acids. The V and J ends lost 7 bases and 2 bases respectively, with 14 bases between them. Germline CDR1 MNHEY, CDR2 SVGAGI. In nucleotides, the CDR3 is TGTGCCAGCACCATGAACAGGGCCAACTATGGCTACACCTTC. It encodes CASTMNRANYGYTF.

The chain joins TRBV18 to TRBJ2-7; possibly TRBD1 for D (6 bases). Germline V gene lookup returns CDR1 KGHSH and CDR2 LQKENI. The CDR3 extends over 14 amino acids. Trimming pared 1 base from V and 6 bases from J, leaving 13 bases between. In DNA form, the CDR3 reads TGTGCCAGCTCACCACAGGGTCCCAGGGGCGAGCAGTACTTC. This gives the protein CASSPQGPRGEQYF.

This clone was found a few times. The rearrangement links TRBV10-2 to TRBJ2-5, with D possibly matching TRBD1 (5 bases). V shed 6 bases and J shed 1 base, with 15 bases lying between them. The CDR3 sequence is 15 residues long. Germline assignment: CDR1 WSHSY and CDR2 SAAADI. CDR3 protein: CASRGVLDFQETQYF. DNA for the CDR3: TGCGCCAGCAGAGGGGTTCTGGATTTCCAAGAGACCCAGTACTTC.

The rearrangement links TRBV2 to TRBJ2-7, with TRBD2 identical over 12 bases. The ends lost 10 bases at V and 3 bases at J; junction bases unmatched: 10. Germline loops: CDR1 SNHLY, CDR2 FYNNEI. The CDR3 loop spans 15 amino acids. CDR3 in DNA: TGTGCCACCCTTGCGACTAGCGGGGGCGACTACGAGCAGTACTTC. The encoded protein is CATLATSGGDYEQYF.

The rearrangement joins TRBV18 to TRBJ1-2, with 10 bases identical to TRBD1. Germline V gene data show CDR1 as KGHSH and CDR2 as LQKENI. V trimming: 3 bases; J trimming: 0 bases; junction bases outside the gene matches: 7. The CDR3 is made up of 17 amino acids. CDR3 nucleotide sequence: TGTGCCAGCTCACCCTTGGGACAGGGGTCTACTAACTATGGCTACACCTTC. Translating gives CASSPLGQGSTNYGYTF.

The chain carries TRBV19 and TRBJ1-5; perhaps TRBD1 as D (6 bases). Germline loops: CDR1 LNHDA, CDR2 SQIVND (reference sequence). V was cut by 7 bases and J by 7 bases, with 17 bases left in between. The CDR3 contains 14 residues. For the CDR3, the DNA is TGTGCCAGTACCCCAGGGGCAGCACGACAGCCCCAGCATTTT. This codes for CASTPGAARQPQHF.

This clone was observed once. The chain uses TRBV4-1 and TRBJ1-1; TRBD1 aligns across 8 bases. V was clipped by 3 bases and J by 1 base; unmatched bases: 7. The germline V gene encodes CDR1 MGHRA and CDR2 YSYEKL. This CDR3 region has 16 residues. The CDR3 is CASSHLTGAQNTEAFF. The CDR3 coding sequence is TGCGCCAGCAGCCATTTGACAGGGGCCCAGAACACTGAAGCTTTCTTT.

The J gene is TRBJ1-1, the V gene TRBV3-1 (or the pseudogene TRBV3-2); possible D gene TRBD1, 6 bases. V dropped 3 bases and J dropped 0 bases, with 14 bases sitting between them. Germline CDR1 is LGHDT and CDR2 is YNNKEL (reference sequence). The CDR3 length is 16 residues. The CDR3 loop reads CASSHGQTNLNTEAFF. The CDR3 nucleotides read TGTGCCAGCAGCCACGGACAGACCAACCTGAACACTGAAGCTTTCTTT.

The rearrangement joins TRBV5-1 to TRBJ2-3, with TRBD2 matching over 7 bases. With V trimmed by 3 bases and J by 1 base, 11 bases remained unmatched. Germline-derived CDR1 and CDR2 are SGHRS and YFSETQ. The CDR3 sequence is 17 residues long. The CDR3, as DNA: TGCGCCAGCAGCTCCTTCCACGGGGGAGGGGGCACAGATACGCAGTATTTT. It translates to CASSSFHGGGGTDTQYF.